The rows below give T cell receptor beta chains drawn from one sample of a study of CD8+CD57+ T cells in acquired aplastic anemia. TCRdb itself ran the reads through MiXCR, one entry per CDR3 protein. Among some 180,000 distinct CDR3 sequences, less than 65% were seen once, and the ten largest hold approximately 42%. Source material: sorted CD4+, CD8+, or CD8+CD57+ T cells (not recorded which) from PBMCs. The receptors derive from a human donor with aplastic anemia. CDR3s include the opening cysteine and the closing phenylalanine or tryptophan. Each record gives: V gene, J gene, D gene, CDR3 protein. The D gene is left open where the match is weak.

TRBV2	TRBJ1-2	TRBD1	CASRTGQGANGYTF
TRBV5-5	TRBJ1-5	TRBD1	CASSYYGTGFNQPQHF
TRBV5-8	TRBJ1-2	-	CASSPGGETMGYTF
TRBV10-3	TRBJ2-5	TRBD1	CAISPQGEAETQYF
TRBV24-1	TRBJ2-5	-	CATSDDDNQETQYF
TRBV15	TRBJ1-5	-	CATSRSGELGQPQHF
TRBV7-2	TRBJ2-1	TRBD1	CASSDRPGQMKFF
TRBV15	TRBJ1-4	-	CATSREGGGEKLFF
TRBV11-2	TRBJ1-1	TRBD1	CASSDRTGVPNTEAFF
TRBV20-1	TRBJ2-5	TRBD1	CSVTGTGGETQYF
TRBV9	TRBJ2-1	-	CASTDFRHREQFF
TRBV5-1	TRBJ2-7	-	CASSFGWGSYEQYF
TRBV20-1	TRBJ2-3	TRBD2	CSATGGRGDTQYF
TRBV7-2	TRBJ2-3	-	CASSPEWGADTQYF
TRBV19	TRBJ2-7	-	CASSPGVSYEQYF
TRBV5-1	TRBJ1-2	-	CASSLYQGAGYGYTF
TRBV7-9	TRBJ1-4	-	CASSLVAGGLEKLFF
TRBV27	TRBJ1-6	TRBD1	CASKGTGSSYNSPLHF
TRBV10-1	TRBJ2-1	TRBD2	CASSLTSGADNEQFF
TRBV7-9	TRBJ2-2	TRBD2	CASSFNRRSGGSNTGELFF
TRBV19	TRBJ1-2	TRBD1	CASSIPTGSGYGYTF
TRBV2	TRBJ1-6	TRBD1	CASSDRGQGSSYNPPLHF
TRBV6-4	TRBJ2-7	TRBD1	CASSNTTGTYEQYF
TRBV20-1	TRBJ2-3	TRBD2	CSASGDYGGGRTDTQYF
TRBV7-2	TRBJ2-5	TRBD2	CASGREAFETQYF
TRBV5-1	TRBJ2-3	-	CASSGGTNTDTQYF
TRBV4-2	TRBJ2-3	TRBD1	CASSQEGQGSTDTQYF
TRBV29-1	TRBJ1-3	TRBD1	CSVAPGTGQGNTIYF
TRBV24-1	TRBJ1-1	-	CATSDFAGRGAFF